Listed below are T cell receptor beta chains from one sample, sequenced in a study of T cells in Graves' hyperthyroidism and ophthalmopathy. Each CDR3 protein gets one entry after TCRdb re-called the multiplex PCR reads with MiXCR. Of a few hundred thousand distinct CDR3 sequences in the sample, 15% to 20% were seen once. Sequencing was carried out using blood. These TCRs come from a middle-aged woman with Graves' ophthalmopathy. Both conserved end residues are part of each CDR3. A D gene is named only where the DNA matches it firmly. Size values are once, few and many counts, or a class for expanded clones, and some rows have none.

>-|TRBV6-1|TRBJ2-7|14|-
TGTGCCAGCAGTGGGCAGCCGGGGACCTACGAGCAGTACTTC
CASSGQPGTYEQYF
>few|TRBV4-2|TRBJ2-6|20|-
TGTGCCAGCAGCCCCCCGACCCTGGCAGGGTCGCCCTCTGGGGCCAACGTCCTGACTTTC
CASSPPTLAGSPSGANVLTF
>many|TRBV28|TRBJ2-5|15|TRBD2
TGTGCCAGCAGTACCACGGGCGGGAGGCCAGAGACCCAGTACTTC
CASSTTGGRPETQYF
>many|TRBV30|TRBJ2-2|16|-
TGTGCCTGGAGTCCGGTAGGGCAGGGCGACACCGGGGAGCTGTTTTTT
CAWSPVGQGDTGELFF
>many|TRBV10-1|TRBJ2-5|14|TRBD1
TGCGCCAGCAGCCCGGGGGGACAGGGGATGACCCAGTACTTC
CASSPGGQGMTQYF
>many|TRBV6-5|TRBJ2-1|16|TRBD2
TGTGCCAGCAGTTACTCTTCTAGCGGGACCTACAATGAGCAGTTCTTC
CASSYSSSGTYNEQFF
>many|TRBV19|TRBJ1-1|13|-
TGTGCCAGTACCTTACACTTGAACACTGAAGCTTTCTTT
CASTLHLNTEAFF
>many|TRBV5-5|TRBJ2-2|16|TRBD2
TGTGCCAGCAGCTTATTCGCTAGCGGGATCTCCGGGGAGCTGTTTTTT
CASSLFASGISGELFF
>few|TRBV6-2/TRBV6-3|TRBJ2-7|21|TRBD2
TGTGCCAGCAGTTACTTTCCTTTTGGGACTAGCGGGAGGTCCCTCCTCGGCGAGCAGTACTTC
CASSYFPFGTSGRSLLGEQYF
>many|TRBV28|TRBJ1-1|14|TRBD1
TGTGCCAGCAGACAGGGGGCTTGGGGCACTGAAGCTTTCTTT
CASRQGAWGTEAFF
>once|TRBV7-6|TRBJ2-5|16|-
TGTGCCAGCAGCTTATCTGTGGGGCAGTCCCAAGAGACCCAGTACTTC
CASSLSVGQSQETQYF
>many|TRBV24-1|TRBJ1-5|14|-
TGTGCCACCAGCTCTTTGGACAGCAATCAGCCCCAGCATTTT
CATSSLDSNQPQHF
>-|TRBV6-1|TRBJ1-5|14|-
TGTGCCAGCGGCATGACGGGGGGCGGTCAGCCCCAGCATTTT
CASGMTGGGQPQHF
>-|TRBV6-5|TRBJ2-5|17|TRBD1
TGTGCCAGCAGTTATCACTCCGGGACAGGGTTCCAAGAGACCCAGTACTTC
CASSYHSGTGFQETQYF
>many|TRBV24-1|TRBJ2-2|15|TRBD1
TGTGCCACCAAACGGGGGACAGGGGAAGCCGGGGAGCTGTTTTTT
CATKRGTGEAGELFF
>many|TRBV5-1|TRBJ1-1|15|-
TGCGCCAGCAGCTTGGGGGGCGGAGTGAACACTGAAGCTTTCTTT
CASSLGGGVNTEAFF
>-|TRBV18|TRBJ2-2|16|-
TGTGCCAGCTCACAGGCCCTCCTGACTGTACCCGGGGAGCTGTTTTTT
CASSQALLTVPGELFF
>many|TRBV9|TRBJ2-6|13|-
TGTGCCCCTACGGTATCTGGGGCCAACGTCCTGACTTTC
CAPTVSGANVLTF
>many|TRBV20-1|TRBJ2-7|14|-
TGCAGTGCTCTAGCTGCTGGGTCCCTAGACGAGCAGTACTTC
CSALAAGSLDEQYF
>many|TRBV28|TRBJ1-1|13|-
TGTGCCAGCAAGCCACATTTGAACACTGAAGCTTTCTTT
CASKPHLNTEAFF
>-|TRBV6-1|TRBJ1-2|14|TRBD1
TGTGCCAGCAGGACCGTAACAGGGGAGGATGGCTACACCTTC
CASRTVTGEDGYTF
>many|TRBV29-1|TRBJ2-5|18|TRBD2
TGCAGCGTTGAGTATTTGGCGGGTAGCGGGAGCCTTGTAGAGACCCAGTACTTC
CSVEYLAGSGSLVETQYF
>-|TRBV20-1|TRBJ2-7|10|-
TGCAGTGCTAGTTCGGGAGTGGAGTACTTC
CSASSGVEYF
>-|TRBV28|TRBJ2-7|14|-
TGTGCCAGCAGTTCCCCCTCCAGGACCTACGAGCAGTACTTC
CASSSPSRTYEQYF
>many|TRBV27|TRBJ1-1|17|-
TGTGCCAGCAGTTTATCGGGGGGCGATTATCTGTTTACTGAAGCTTTCTTT
CASSLSGGDYLFTEAFF
>many|TRBV19|TRBJ2-3|16|-
TGTGCCAGTAGTATTGGGTCAGCGAGGGGGGCAGATACGCAGTATTTT
CASSIGSARGADTQYF
>many|TRBV27|TRBJ1-1|13|-
TGTGCCAGCAGCCATACTTGGGACACTGAAGCTTTCTTT
CASSHTWDTEAFF
>many|TRBV20-1|TRBJ1-5|16|TRBD1
TGCAGTGCTAGAGCTGGGACAGGGGGTAGCAATCAGCCCCAGCATTTT
CSARAGTGGSNQPQHF
>many|TRBV19|TRBJ2-4|14|-
TGTGCCAGTAGTAGTACTCAGGGCAAAAACATTCAGTACTTC
CASSSTQGKNIQYF